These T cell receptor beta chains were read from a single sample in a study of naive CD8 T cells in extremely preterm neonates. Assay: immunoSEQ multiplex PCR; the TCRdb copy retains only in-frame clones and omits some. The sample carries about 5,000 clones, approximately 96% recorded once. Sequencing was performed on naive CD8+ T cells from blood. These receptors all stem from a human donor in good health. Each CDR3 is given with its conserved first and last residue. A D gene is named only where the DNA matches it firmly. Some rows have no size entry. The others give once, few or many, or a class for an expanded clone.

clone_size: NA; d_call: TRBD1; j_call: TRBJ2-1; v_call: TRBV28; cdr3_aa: CASSPGTALYNEQFF; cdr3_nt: TGTGCCAGCAGCCCAGGGACAGCCCTATACAATGAGCAGTTCTTC
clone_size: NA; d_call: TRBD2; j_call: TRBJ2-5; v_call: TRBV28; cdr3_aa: CASSRSGRGTQYF; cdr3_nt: TGTGCCAGCAGTCGGAGCGGGAGAGGGACCCAGTACTTC
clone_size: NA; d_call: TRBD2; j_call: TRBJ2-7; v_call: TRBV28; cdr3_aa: CASSFGPGLAGSSSYEQYF; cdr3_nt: TGTGCCAGCAGTTTCGGTCCGGGACTAGCGGGTTCGAGCTCCTACGAGCAGTACTTC
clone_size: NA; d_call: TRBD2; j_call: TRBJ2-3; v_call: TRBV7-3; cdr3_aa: CASSLGLAGAGDTQYF; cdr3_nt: TGTGCCAGCAGCTTGGGACTAGCGGGAGCCGGAGATACGCAGTATTTT
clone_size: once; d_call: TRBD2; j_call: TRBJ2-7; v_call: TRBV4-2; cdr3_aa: CASSQVSGSSYEQYF; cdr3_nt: TGTGCCAGCAGCCAGGTTAGCGGGAGCTCCTACGAGCAGTACTTC
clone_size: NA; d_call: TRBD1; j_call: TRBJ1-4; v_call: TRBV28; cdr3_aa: CASSANRDRELTSSKLFF; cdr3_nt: TGTGCCAGCAGTGCCAATCGGGACAGGGAGCTGACTTCGTCAAAACTGTTTTTT
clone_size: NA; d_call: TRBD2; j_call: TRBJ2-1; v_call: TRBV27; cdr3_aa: CASSPTLAEGSYNEQFF; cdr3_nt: TGTGCCAGCAGTCCCACACTAGCGGAGGGGTCCTACAATGAGCAGTTCTTC
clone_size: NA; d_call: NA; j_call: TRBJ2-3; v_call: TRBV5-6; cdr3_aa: CASSPWGGFSTDTQYF; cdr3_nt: TGTGCCAGCAGCCCCTGGGGGGGCTTCAGCACAGATACGCAGTATTTT
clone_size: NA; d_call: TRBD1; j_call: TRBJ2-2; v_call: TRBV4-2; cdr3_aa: CASSPGQGNTGELFF; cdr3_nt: TGTGCCAGCAGCCCGGGACAGGGGAACACCGGGGAGCTGTTTTTT
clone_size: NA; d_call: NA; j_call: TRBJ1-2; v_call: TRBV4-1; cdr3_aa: CASSQDRGMGRRVYGYTF; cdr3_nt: TGCGCCAGCAGCCAAGATAGGGGTATGGGTCGTCGAGTCTATGGCTACACCTTC
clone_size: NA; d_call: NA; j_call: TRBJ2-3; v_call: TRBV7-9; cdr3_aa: CASSLNLKPLGTDTQYF; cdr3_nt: TGTGCCAGCAGCTTAAATCTAAAACCTTTGGGCACAGATACGCAGTATTTT
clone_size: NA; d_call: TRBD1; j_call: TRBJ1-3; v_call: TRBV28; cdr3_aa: CASSWGTAGNTIYF; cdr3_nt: TGTGCCAGCAGTTGGGGGACAGCTGGAAACACCATATATTTT
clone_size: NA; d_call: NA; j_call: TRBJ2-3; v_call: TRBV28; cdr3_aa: CASSLSGADTQYF; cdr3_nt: TGTGCCAGCAGTTTATCGGGGGCAGATACGCAGTATTTT
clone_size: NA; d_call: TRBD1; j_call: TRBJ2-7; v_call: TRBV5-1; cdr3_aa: CASSAGQGVSYEQYF; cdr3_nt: TGCGCCAGCAGCGCGGGACAGGGGGTCTCCTACGAGCAGTACTTC
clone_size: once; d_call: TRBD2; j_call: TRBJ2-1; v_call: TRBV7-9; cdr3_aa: CASSGLADYNEQFF; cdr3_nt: TGTGCCAGCAGCGGACTAGCGGACTACAATGAGCAGTTCTTC
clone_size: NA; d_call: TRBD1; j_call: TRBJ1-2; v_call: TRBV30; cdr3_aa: CAWSETRTGRFYGYTF; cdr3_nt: TGTGCCTGGAGTGAAACCCGGACAGGGCGGTTCTATGGCTACACCTTC
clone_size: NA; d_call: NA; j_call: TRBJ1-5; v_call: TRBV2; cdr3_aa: CASIPEINSNQPQHF; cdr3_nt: TGTGCCAGCATACCGGAGATTAATAGCAATCAGCCCCAGCATTTT
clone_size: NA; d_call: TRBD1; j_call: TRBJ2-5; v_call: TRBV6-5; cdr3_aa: CASTYTGGETQYF; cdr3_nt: TGTGCCAGCACATACACAGGGGGGGAGACCCAGTACTTC
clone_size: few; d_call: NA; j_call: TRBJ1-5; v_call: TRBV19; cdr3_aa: CASSWTGHNNQPQHF; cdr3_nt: TGTGCCAGTAGCTGGACGGGACACAACAATCAGCCCCAGCATTTT
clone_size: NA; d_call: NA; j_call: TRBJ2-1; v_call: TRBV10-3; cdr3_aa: CAISENSSPYNEQFF; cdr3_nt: TGTGCCATCAGTGAGAACAGTTCTCCCTACAATGAGCAGTTCTTC
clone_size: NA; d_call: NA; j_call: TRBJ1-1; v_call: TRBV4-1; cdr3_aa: CASSQVQQTGHNTEAFF; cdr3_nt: TGCGCCAGCAGCCAAGTCCAACAGACAGGACATAACACTGAAGCTTTCTTT
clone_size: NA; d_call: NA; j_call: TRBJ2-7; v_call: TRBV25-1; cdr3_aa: CASSEAAGYEQYF; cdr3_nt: TGTGCCAGCAGTGAAGCTGCCGGTTACGAGCAGTACTTC
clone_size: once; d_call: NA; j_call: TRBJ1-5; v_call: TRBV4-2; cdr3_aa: CASSQDLDNDQPQHF; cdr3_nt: TGTGCCAGCAGCCAAGATCTGGACAACGATCAGCCCCAGCATTTT
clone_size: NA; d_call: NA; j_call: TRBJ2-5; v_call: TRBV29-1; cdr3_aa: CSVYLETQYF; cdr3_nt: TGCAGCGTTTATTTAGAGACCCAGTACTTC
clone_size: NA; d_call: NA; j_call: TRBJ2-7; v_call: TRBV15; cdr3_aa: CATSRSNRDEQYF; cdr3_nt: TGTGCCACCAGCAGATCAAACAGAGACGAGCAGTACTTC
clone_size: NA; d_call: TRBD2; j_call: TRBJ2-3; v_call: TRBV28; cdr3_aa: CASSLGAGGPSTDTQYF; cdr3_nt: TGTGCCAGCAGTTTAGGGGCGGGGGGGCCGAGCACAGATACGCAGTATTTT
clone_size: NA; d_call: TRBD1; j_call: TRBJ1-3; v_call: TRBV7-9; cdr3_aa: CALRTGSPGNTIYF; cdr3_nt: TGTGCCCTGCGGACAGGTTCTCCTGGAAACACCATATATTTT